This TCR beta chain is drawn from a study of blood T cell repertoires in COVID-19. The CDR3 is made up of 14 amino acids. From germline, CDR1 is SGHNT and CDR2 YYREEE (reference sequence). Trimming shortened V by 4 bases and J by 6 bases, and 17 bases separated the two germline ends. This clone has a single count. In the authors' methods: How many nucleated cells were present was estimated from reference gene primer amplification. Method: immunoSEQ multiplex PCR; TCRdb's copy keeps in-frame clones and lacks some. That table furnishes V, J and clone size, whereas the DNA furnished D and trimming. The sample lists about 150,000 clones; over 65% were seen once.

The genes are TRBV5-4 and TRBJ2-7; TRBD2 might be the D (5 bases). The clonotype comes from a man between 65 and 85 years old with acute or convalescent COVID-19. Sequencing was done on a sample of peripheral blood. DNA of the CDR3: TGTGCCAGCAGCCCCGGGGTCCAGTCGGGCGAGCAGTACTTC. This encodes CASSPGVQSGEQYF. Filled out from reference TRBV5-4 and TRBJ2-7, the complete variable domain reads ETGVTQSPTHLIKTRGQQVTLRCSSQSGHNTVSWYQQALGQGPQFIFQYYREEENGRGNFPPRFSGLQFPNYSSELNVNALELDDSALYLCASSPGVQSGEQYFGPGTRLTVT.